The clone carrying this TCR beta chain was found a few times. Its target is unknown. Germline assignment: CDR1 SGHVS and CDR2 FQNEAQ. Trimming left V 1 base short and J 3 bases short, with 4 bases between. The CDR3 spans 13 residues. These data are taken from a study of T cells after yellow fever vaccination. Study conclusions and caveats: Reappearance after the booster was seen for most primary-vaccination clones, at 95% to 96% CD4 and 75% to 90% CD8.

TCRdb called the 5' RACE reads again in MiXCR, with one record for every CDR3 protein. Among about 350,000 distinct CDR3 sequences, approximately 12% were seen once, and the ten largest hold 3.2%. The starting material was CD4+ T cells sorted from PBMCs, obtained 15 days after the yellow fever booster vaccination. This clonotype originated in a man aged 18 to 30 who received the YFV17D yellow fever vaccine. The chain carries TRBV7-8 and TRBJ1-5; D not certain. CDR3 protein: CASSLVNNQPQHF. CDR3 nucleotides: TGTGCCAGCAGCTTAGTCAACAATCAGCCCCAGCATTTT. The full variable domain, completed using reference TRBV7-8 and TRBJ1-5, is GAGVSQSPRYKVAKRGQDVALRCDPISGHVSLFWYQQALGQGPEFLTYFQNEAQLDKSGLPSDRFFAERPEGSVSTLKIQRTQQEDSAVYLCASSLVNNQPQHFGDGTRLSIL.